This TCR beta chain stems from a study of metastatic and nonmetastatic thyroid tumors (dated by TCRdb to 2020 to 2021). Background for the entire study: For patients with malignant and with benign thyroid disease, the researchers compared repertoires between peripheral blood samples and tumor or nodule tissue samples. Study-wide findings and limitations: In both blood and tumor samples, TCR beta diversity was reported to be significantly higher in malignant tumors than in benign nodules.

In its sample, this clone was seen a few times. Its antigen has not been determined. It has no much larger one-base neighbor in the sample; base qualities were not kept. Library method: PCR. For sequencing, an Illumina HiSeq 4000 was employed. High-throughput sequencing was used to profile the CDR3 region of the TCR beta-chain in every patient. The paper's processing steps were these. The researchers built a classifier to tell apart papillary thyroid cancer patients with distant metastasis, based on CDR3 differences among clinicopathological groups. Repertoire diversity was assessed with the Shannon index, and tumor-blood repertoire similarity with the Morisita-Horn index. TCRdb reanalyzed the raw reads on its own, using fastp at Q25 for trimming and MiXCR for clone calling, and kept in-frame beta chains. These V and J calls originate from TCRdb's pipeline instead of the authors' own analysis. In this sample the table shows some 31,000 clones, 4% of which occur a single time. The ten largest make up approximately 22% of the sample.

CDR1 and CDR2 are read off the germline V gene as SGDLS and YYNGEE. Here V drops 0 bases and J drops 8 bases, and the junction holds 11 bases not matched to any gene. Counted from cysteine to phenylalanine, this CDR3 has 16 amino acids. Solely the CDR3 DNA is kept, with 48 bases framed from the first base. None of the patients had been given any treatment before thyroid surgery. Using T-cell receptor beta sequencing, the researchers looked back retrospectively at clinical samples from patients, gathered between about 2011 and 2019. This chain is built from TRBV9 and TRBJ2-3, with 8 junctional bases fitting TRBD2. The TCR sequence derives from a female donor with papillary thyroid cancer or a benign thyroid nodule (not recorded which). Some clones in this sample may be carry-over from other donors' samples. The specimen was blood. The CDR3 protein is CASSVGIIGRGGTQYF. The DNA reads as follows: TGTGCCAGCAGCGTAGGTATTATCGGGAGGGGAGGTACGCAGTATTTT.